One sample yielded the 26 T cell receptor beta chains listed below, sequenced in a study of T cell changes during pregnancy in multiple sclerosis. TCRdb keeps only in-frame clones here, not all; method: immunoSEQ multiplex PCR. Of 55,000 to 85,000 clones in the sample, around nine tenths were seen once. The sequences come from CD4+ T cells from peripheral blood mononuclear cells, collected after pregnancy. The receptors were gathered from a female donor with multiple sclerosis, enrolled in a pregnancy study.

V and J are TRBV6-5 and TRBJ1-2; maybe TRBD1 (6 bases). Trimming pared 0 bases from V and 8 bases from J, leaving 19 bases between. The CDR3 runs to 16 residues. CDR1 and CDR2 (germline): MNHEY, SVGAGI. In DNA form, the CDR3 reads TGTGCCAGCAGTTACTCACAAGTGGCAGGGGAGCGGGGCTACACCTTC. This encodes CASSYSQVAGERGYTF.

The J gene is TRBJ2-1, the V gene TRBV15; 7 positions match TRBD2. Per germline, CDR1 LNHNV and CDR2 YYDKDF (reference sequence). Trimming removed 1 base from V and 7 bases from J; junction bases left unmatched: 4. This CDR3 is 14 amino acids long. CDR3 region: CATSRVLAANEQFF. The CDR3 bases are TGTGCCACCAGCAGAGTGCTAGCGGCAAATGAGCAGTTCTTC.

In this sample, this clone turned up once. The chain uses TRBV7-2 and TRBJ1-2; 7 bases are shared with TRBD1. The V gene's germline CDR1 is SGHTA and CDR2 FQGNSA. This CDR3 is 13 amino acids long. J lost 8 bases, V lost 3 bases, and 6 bases had no gene match. The CDR3 protein is CASSFSGGGGYTF. The CDR3 region has the DNA TGTGCCAGCAGCTTTTCAGGGGGAGGAGGCTACACCTTC.

The chain couples TRBV30 to TRBJ2-7; 12 nucleotides line up with TRBD2. CDR1 and CDR2 (germline): GTSNPN, SVGIG (reference sequence). This CDR3 has 14 residues. J was trimmed by 3 bases and V by 0 bases; bases with no gene match: 0. The CDR3: CAWSVLAGGYEQYF. As DNA, the CDR3 is TGTGCCTGGAGTGTACTAGCGGGGGGCTACGAGCAGTACTTC.

The rearrangement links TRBV29-1 to TRBJ1-1; D ambiguous. The CDR3 runs to 13 residues. Trimming left V 4 bases short and J 0 bases short, with 9 bases between. Germline assignment: CDR1 SQVTM and CDR2 ANQGSEA. CDR3 residues: CSVADNMNTEAFF. CDR3 nucleotide sequence: TGCAGCGTTGCTGACAACATGAACACTGAAGCTTTCTTT.

This clone turned up a few times. The chain uses TRBV6-1 and TRBJ1-3; TRBD1 matches at 7 bases. Germline-derived CDR1 and CDR2 are MNHNS and SASEGT. With 4 bases clipped from V and 2 bases from J, the junction kept 2 bases outside the gene matches. There are 14 residues in the CDR3. This chain's CDR3 is CASSVGQAGNTIYF. The CDR3 coding sequence is TGTGCCAGCAGTGTAGGACAGGCTGGAAACACCATATATTTT.

The chain carries TRBV27 and TRBJ1-1; D gene unclear. Per the germline V gene, CDR1 is MNHEY and CDR2 is SMNVEV (reference sequence). The CDR3 is 14 amino acids. Trimming stripped 2 bases from V and 2 bases from J, with 9 bases between. The CDR3 DNA sequence: TGTGCCAGCAGTTTAGTTGGCAGAAACACTGAAGCTTTCTTT. This sequence encodes CASSLVGRNTEAFF.

The chain uses TRBV27 and TRBJ2-1, with TRBD1 identical over 8 bases. The CDR3 runs to 13 residues. CDR1 and CDR2 (germline): MNHEY, SMNVEV (reference sequence). Germline trimming cut 6 bases from V and 10 bases from J; bases unmatched to any gene: 8. The CDR3 is CASRRSDRGEQFF. Here the CDR3 DNA reads TGTGCCAGCAGAAGATCAGACAGGGGCGAGCAGTTCTTC.

This clone was seen once. CDR3 DNA: TGTGCCAGCAGCTTGGGGGGACAGTTGAACACCGGGGAGCTGTTTTTT. Translated, it gives CASSLGGQLNTGELFF. V usage is TRBV11-1 and J usage is TRBJ2-2; TRBD1 might be the D (7 bases). The CDR3 runs to 16 residues. V was clipped by 3 bases and J by 1 base, with 12 bases between them. Looked up from germline, CDR1 is SGHAT and CDR2 is FQDESV (reference sequence).

This clone was recorded once. The chain joins TRBV6-5 to TRBJ2-5; perhaps TRBD2 as D (6 bases). The CDR3 is 14 residues long. Trimming stripped 8 bases from V and 2 bases from J, with 15 bases between. Germline CDR1 is MNHEY and CDR2 is SVGAGI. The CDR3 is CASATPREQETQYF. The CDR3 coding sequence is TGTGCCAGCGCAACCCCGCGGGAACAAGAGACCCAGTACTTC.

The V call is TRBV28, the J call TRBJ1-5; perhaps TRBD1 as D (5 bases). The CDR3 extends over 16 amino acids. The germline gives CDR1 MDHEN, CDR2 SYDVKM. Trimming removed 2 bases at V and 2 bases at J, with 13 bases between. This CDR3 is CASSLAGGDGNQPQHF. The CDR3 DNA sequence: TGTGCCAGCAGTTTAGCGGGGGGGGATGGCAATCAGCCCCAGCATTTT.

This chain joins TRBV11-2 and TRBJ1-1, with a tentative D call TRBD1 (5 bases). The CDR3 consists of 15 residues. V was cut by 6 bases and J by 2 bases, with 16 bases left in between. From germline, CDR1 is SGHAT and CDR2 FQNNGV. The CDR3 DNA sequence: TGTGCCAGCAGTGCGGTGGGGCAGCCCAACACTGAAGCTTTCTTT. It is translated as CASSAVGQPNTEAFF.

J is TRBJ2-1 and V is TRBV5-1; 7 positions agree with TRBD2. V shed 2 bases and J 5 bases; nucleotides not matched to a gene: 7. CDR3 length: 15 amino acids. Germline CDR1 and CDR2: SGHRS and YFSETQ. The CDR3 loop is CASSFIAGVNNEQFF. DNA for the CDR3: TGCGCCAGCAGCTTCATCGCGGGAGTGAACAATGAGCAGTTCTTC.

The chain couples TRBV10-3 to TRBJ2-2; D not resolved. This CDR3 is 14 amino acids long. Germline CDR1 and CDR2: ENHRY and SYGVKD. With 4 bases removed from V and 7 bases from J, the gap between germline ends came to 13 bases. CDR3 nucleotide sequence: TGTGCCATCAGTGTGAACGCCGGCGGCGGGGAGCTGTTTTTT. Amino acids: CAISVNAGGGELFF.

The chain recombines TRBV6-1 with TRBJ2-7, with TRBD1 matching over 7 bases. V was clipped by 8 bases and J by 2 bases; unmatched bases: 6. The CDR3 spans 13 residues. Germline V gene lookup returns CDR1 MNHNS and CDR2 SASEGT. In DNA, the CDR3 is TGTGCCAGCTCGACAGGGCCCACCTACGAGCAGTACTTC. It specifies CASSTGPTYEQYF.

The chain employs TRBV30 and TRBJ1-5; no clear D. Germline V gene data show CDR1 as GTSNPN and CDR2 as SVGIG (reference sequence). The V gene lost 4 bases and the J gene lost 0 bases, with 7 bases spanning the gap. The CDR3 loop spans 13 amino acids. The CDR3 region is CAWTLNSNQPQHF. The CDR3 coding sequence is TGTGCCTGGACGCTAAATAGCAATCAGCCCCAGCATTTT.

The chain carries TRBV6-6 and TRBJ1-6; TRBD1 is a possible D gene (5 bases). V lost 3 bases, J lost 9 bases, and 12 bases lay in between. The CDR3 is 14 amino acids. CDR1 MNHNY and CDR2 SVGAGI come from the germline V gene (reference sequence). The CDR3 protein is CASSYTGSGSPLHF. The CDR3 DNA reads as TGTGCCAGCAGTTATACAGGTAGCGGTTCACCCCTCCACTTT.

The CDR3 DNA follows: TGTGCCAGCAGCCTTGGACTAGCGGGGGACAATGAGCAGTTCTTC. Translated, it gives CASSLGLAGDNEQFF. The rearrangement links TRBV5-6 to TRBJ2-1; 13 bases agree with TRBD2. The CDR3 has 15 residues. The germline V gene has CDR1 SGHDT and CDR2 YYEEEE. Trimming at V came to 4 bases and at J to 5 bases, leaving 3 bases not matched to a gene.

On this clone itself: The same CDR3 is also encoded by other DNA sequences in this sample. V is TRBV19 and J is TRBJ2-5; 7 positions match TRBD1. V shed 5 bases and J 3 bases; nucleotides not matched to a gene: 3. Germline V lookup: CDR1 LNHDA, CDR2 SQIVND (reference sequence). The CDR3 totals 13 residues. CDR3 nucleotide sequence: TGTGCCAGTAGTTCCGACAGGGAAGAGACCCAGTACTTC. Translation gives CASSSDREETQYF.

V usage is TRBV9 and J usage is TRBJ1-4; D gene uncertain. Trimming shortened V by 4 bases and J by 3 bases, and 10 bases separated the two germline ends. Germline lookup yields CDR1 SGDLS and CDR2 YYNGEE. There are 14 residues in the CDR3. The DNA for the CDR3 is TGTGCCAGCAGCACGCTACAGTCTAATGAAAAACTGTTTTTT. This gives the protein CASSTLQSNEKLFF. The full variable domain, its missing parts supplied by reference TRBV9 and TRBJ1-4, is DSGVTQTPKHLITATGQRVTLRCSPRSGDLSVYWYQQSLDQGLQFLIQYYNGEERAKGNILERFSAQQFPDLHSELNLSSLELGDSALYFCASSTLQSNEKLFFGSGTQLSVL.

This chain links TRBV15 with TRBJ2-2; 9 nucleotides match TRBD1. Unmatched junction bases numbered 10, after V lost 7 bases and J lost 1 base. The CDR3 has 17 residues. CDR1 is LNHNV and CDR2 is YYDKDF in the germline V gene (reference sequence). This CDR3 reads CATTRQGVALNTGELFF. Here the CDR3 DNA reads TGTGCCACCACAAGACAGGGGGTCGCCTTGAACACCGGGGAGCTGTTTTTT. Full variable domain (missing parts from reference TRBV15 and TRBJ2-2): DAMVIQNPRYQVTQFGKPVTLSCSQTLNHNVMYWYQQKSSQAPKLLFHYYDKDFNNEADTPDNFQSRRPNTSFCFLDIRSPGLGDTAMYLCATTRQGVALNTGELFFGEGSRLTVL.

As for this clone: Other nucleotide sequences in the sample specify the same CDR3. This chain links TRBV5-1 with TRBJ1-1; D may be TRBD1 (6 bases). Trimming removed 2 bases from V and 1 base from J, with 9 bases in between. Per germline, CDR1 SGHRS and CDR2 YFSETQ. The CDR3 consists of 14 residues. CDR3 loop: CASSLQGANTEAFF. Written as DNA, the CDR3 is TGCGCCAGCAGCTTACAGGGCGCGAACACTGAAGCTTTCTTT.

The chain carries TRBV9 and TRBJ1-5; TRBD1 is a possible D gene (5 bases). Per germline, CDR1 SGDLS and CDR2 YYNGEE. Trimming pared 3 bases from V and 0 bases from J, leaving 25 bases between. This CDR3 has 20 residues. The CDR3 here is CASSAFQGRERGYSNQPQHF. The CDR3 DNA reads TGTGCCAGCAGCGCCTTTCAGGGACGGGAGAGAGGGTATAGCAATCAGCCCCAGCATTTT.

The genes are TRBV6-1 and TRBJ2-2; tentative D call: TRBD1 (5 bases). From germline, CDR1 is MNHNS and CDR2 SASEGT. Between the trimmed V and J ends, which lost 8 bases and 7 bases, there was a span of 8 bases. The CDR3 is 11 residues long. Here the CDR3 reads CASHRFGELFF. The CDR3, as DNA: TGTGCCAGCCACAGGTTCGGGGAGCTGTTTTTT.

CDR3 amino acids: CASSDPGLAGTQYF. CDR3 nucleotide sequence: TGTGCCAGCAGTGACCCCGGACTAGCTGGGACCCAGTACTTC. This chain uses TRBV25-1 with TRBJ2-5; 8 nucleotides line up with TRBD2. This CDR3 contains 14 residues. V was clipped by 3 bases and J by 7 bases; unmatched bases: 7. The germline V gene has CDR1 MGHDK and CDR2 SYGVNS. Using reference TRBV25-1 and TRBJ2-5 for the parts outside the CDR3, the full variable domain is EADIYQTPRYLVIGTGKKITLECSQTMGHDKMYWYQQDPGMELHLIHYSYGVNSTEKGDLSSESTVSRIRTEHFPLTLESARPSHTSQYLCASSDPGLAGTQYFGPGTRLLVL.

The chain links TRBV5-1 to TRBJ1-1; D call uncertain. This CDR3 region has 15 residues. From germline, CDR1 is SGHRS and CDR2 YFSETQ. Trimming removed 0 bases from V and 5 bases from J, with 14 bases in between. For the CDR3, the DNA is TGCGCCAGCAGCTTGGATACTCCCATGAGGACTGAAGCTTTCTTT. It is translated as CASSLDTPMRTEAFF.